The following is a TCR beta chain sequence with its context. This clonotype has at least ten counts. No antigen is known for it. No per-base quality is available; no much larger clone lies one base away. From a lookup of the germline V gene (reference sequence), CDR1 and CDR2 are SEHNR and FQNEAQ. V trim: 5 bases; J trim: 1 base; unmatched bases: 9. The CDR3 sequence holds 16 residues, the cysteine and phenylalanine included. This entry keeps only the CDR3 DNA: 48 bases, framed from base 1. Unsorted PBMC libraries were generated from 2 million PBMCs stored in RNAlater at -80 °C until RNA extraction. Multiple sclerosis patients were enrolled in a US clinical protocol evaluating disease progression by magnetic resonance imaging. Peripheral blood underwent Ficoll-Hypaque density gradient centrifugation to isolate PBMCs, which were then cryopreserved in liquid nitrogen. This sample is drawn from a study of neurological immune-mediated disorders (dated by TCRdb to about 2019). A note on the overall study: Among the approximately 35 multiple sclerosis patients, approximately 30 had relapsing-remitting MS and 3 had secondary progressive MS. Of the 68 subjects in the cohort, some 15 were HAM/TSP patients, about 34 were multiple sclerosis patients, and some 20 were healthy controls. The 100 to 110 TCR-beta libraries covered PBMC samples along with longitudinal samples, technical triplicates, and paired sorted CD4+ and CD8+ T-cell subsets. The study compared peripheral blood TCR-beta repertoires of HTLV-I-associated myelopathy (HAM/TSP) patients, multiple sclerosis patients and healthy controls using UMI-based sequencing. General findings and caveats noted by the study authors: In phylogenetic analysis, the repertoires of 18 of 34 MS patients grouped into a cluster of related CDR3 sequences, which suggests a possible signature at the repertoire level. The MS cluster was not associated with any clinical or MRI features, and the authors stated that larger cohorts are needed. Across subjects, expanded clones never shared an identical CDR3 amino acid sequence, which suggests that the TCR-beta repertoires in every group were private. The highest TCR clonal expansion was observed in HAM/TSP patients, whereas the lowest was observed in MS patients, even when compared with healthy controls.

To synthesize cDNA, template-switch 5'RACE was performed with a primer carrying a 10-nucleotide random unique molecular identifier so that each TCR transcript was tagged. Over 180 million TCR-beta sequences, covering 15-18 subjects, were produced in each sequencing run. The RNeasy kit was used to extract total RNA. TCR-beta VDJ regions were amplified with primers for the TCR constant region and the 5'RACE anchor, using the KAPA Real-time Library Amplification kit. A first PCR added sample indexes and Illumina adaptors, after which a second PCR increased the library yield. The roughly 650 bp TCR product was size-selected on a 2% E-gel SizeSelection system after Ampure bead purification. Library quality was checked on a Bioanalyzer, concentration was measured with Qubit, and libraries were quantified with the Kapa Library Quantification kit before pooling. An Illumina HiSeq 2500 was used to sequence the libraries paired-end at 2 x 150 bp. To increase sequence diversity, roughly 23-30% phiX was spiked into each library pool. The original pipeline was this. Quality-filtered reads were processed with the UMI-based MiGEC pipeline, and over 75% of raw TCR sequences were removed by the MiGEC pipeline during error correction. VDJ genes were aligned to IMGT germline references, and each clonotype was defined by a unique CDR3 amino acid sequence together with V-J genes. VDJtools evaluated clonal expansion, Shannon diversity and CDR3 relatedness (CalcPairwiseDistances, ClusterSamples); CLCbio workbench built phylogenetic trees. A clone was classed as expanded if it had 8 or more unique UMIs, a cutoff based on coefficient-of-variation modelling across technical triplicates. TCRdb's own reprocessing of the public reads used fastp at Q25 and MiXCR and kept productive beta chains. Rows with one shared CDR3 protein collapse into an entry with the most common genes and DNA. The authors' filters were not applied to this entry. The table for this sample lists some 76,000 distinct CDR3 sequences; more than 3% of them were counted only once. About 5% of the sample is held by the ten biggest clonotypes.

The material sequenced was PBMCs. The sequence is built from TRBV7-9 and TRBJ1-1; the central 8 bases match TRBD1. The TCR comes from a woman between 50 and 59 years old with multiple sclerosis. The CDR3 protein: CASSPPRTGPNTEAFF. The nucleotides are TGTGCCAGCAGCCCCCCCCGGACAGGGCCGAACACTGAAGCTTTCTTT.